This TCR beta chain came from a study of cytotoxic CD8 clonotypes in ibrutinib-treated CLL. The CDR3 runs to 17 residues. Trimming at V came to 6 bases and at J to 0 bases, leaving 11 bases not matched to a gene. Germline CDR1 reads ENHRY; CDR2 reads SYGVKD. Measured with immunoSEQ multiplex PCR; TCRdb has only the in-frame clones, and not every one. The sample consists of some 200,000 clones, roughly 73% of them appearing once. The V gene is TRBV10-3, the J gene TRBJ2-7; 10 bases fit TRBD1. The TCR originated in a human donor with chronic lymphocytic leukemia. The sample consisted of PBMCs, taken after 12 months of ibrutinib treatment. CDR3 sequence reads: CAIRDGQGDFNSYEQYF. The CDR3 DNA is TGTGCCATCAGGGACGGACAGGGGGACTTCAACTCCTACGAGCAGTACTTC.